Listed below are T cell receptor beta chains from one sample, sequenced in a study of regulatory T cells in long-lasting Graves disease. From the multiplex PCR reads, TCRdb called clonotypes with MiXCR, one entry per CDR3 protein. The sample consists of 420,000 or so distinct CDR3 sequences, less than 25% of them appearing once. The sequenced sample was peripheral blood mononuclear cells (PBMCs), obtained when the disease was refractory, from a patient treated with antithyroid drugs. These receptors were collected from a female donor with Graves disease. Each CDR3 is given with its conserved first and last residue. The order of the fields is V gene, D gene, CDR3 protein. The D gene is left open where the match is weak.

TRBV4-3,TRBD2,CASSQDGLAGYEQYF
TRBV20-1,TRBD1,CSAELLGTAEQETQYF
TRBV28,TRBD1,CASSLGTGGAYILYEQYF
TRBV6-1,TRBD1,CASSEDRDSSEAFF
TRBV2,TRBD2,CASSAIPGGPALTYTQYF
TRBV11-3,NA,CASSLDGSSQETQYF
TRBV6-2/TRBV6-3,TRBD2,CASSEGRWTSGSGANVLTF
TRBV15,NA,CATSRDPSGQETQYF
TRBV3-1,TRBD1,CASSQEQGPTGELFF
TRBV28,NA,CASSFSQLYGYTF
TRBV2,NA,CASSEMGTANTEAFF
TRBV20-1,TRBD1,CSALTGSRQETQYF